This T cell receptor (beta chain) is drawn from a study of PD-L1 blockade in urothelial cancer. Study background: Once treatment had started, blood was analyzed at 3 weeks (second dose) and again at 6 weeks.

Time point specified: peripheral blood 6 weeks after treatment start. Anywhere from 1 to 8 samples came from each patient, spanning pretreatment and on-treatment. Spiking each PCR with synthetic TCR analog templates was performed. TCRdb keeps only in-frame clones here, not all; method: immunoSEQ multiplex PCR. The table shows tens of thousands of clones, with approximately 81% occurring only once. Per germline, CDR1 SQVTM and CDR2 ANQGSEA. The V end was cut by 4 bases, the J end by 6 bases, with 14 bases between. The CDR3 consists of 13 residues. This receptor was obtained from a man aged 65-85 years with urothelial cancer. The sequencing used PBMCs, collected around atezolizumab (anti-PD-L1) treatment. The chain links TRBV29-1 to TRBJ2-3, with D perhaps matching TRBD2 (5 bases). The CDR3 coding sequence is TGCAGCGTTGTCTCAGCGGCCCCGGATACGCAGTATTTT. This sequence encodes CSVVSAAPDTQYF.